This entry describes one T cell receptor (beta chain). What it recognizes is unknown. The data are from a study of T-cell reconstitution after alpha-beta-depleted transplantation in children. The study's findings and limits: Hyperexpanded clones declined; after one year, newly produced T cells mostly supplied diversity. At around two months after transplant, the alpha-beta T cells were reportedly derived from several hundred expanded clones that came from non-depleted graft cells. The origin of high day-60 TCRbeta diversity in some patients lay in surviving recipient T cells and thymic progenitors.

Trimming took 5 bases from V and 0 from J, leaving 14 bases between them. There are 16 residues in the CDR3. The germline CDR1 and CDR2 sequences are LGHNA and YSLEER. Library preparation (for TCRbeta) was performed with unique molecular identifiers. TCRdb reprocessed the PCR reads with MiXCR, giving one entry per CDR3 protein. The table shows around 440,000 distinct CDR3 sequences, with roughly a tenth occurring only once. This TCR was sampled from a child aged 2-9 years with inherited bone marrow failure, due to receive a stem cell transplant. The sample was PBMCs, taken before TCRalphabeta/CD19-depleted stem cell transplant. The chain combines TRBV4-3 with TRBJ2-1; maybe TRBD1 (6 bases). CDR3 in DNA: TGCGCCAGCAGCGAAGTGGGGGACAACTCCTACAATGAGCAGTTCTTC. Protein sequence: CASSEVGDNSYNEQFF.